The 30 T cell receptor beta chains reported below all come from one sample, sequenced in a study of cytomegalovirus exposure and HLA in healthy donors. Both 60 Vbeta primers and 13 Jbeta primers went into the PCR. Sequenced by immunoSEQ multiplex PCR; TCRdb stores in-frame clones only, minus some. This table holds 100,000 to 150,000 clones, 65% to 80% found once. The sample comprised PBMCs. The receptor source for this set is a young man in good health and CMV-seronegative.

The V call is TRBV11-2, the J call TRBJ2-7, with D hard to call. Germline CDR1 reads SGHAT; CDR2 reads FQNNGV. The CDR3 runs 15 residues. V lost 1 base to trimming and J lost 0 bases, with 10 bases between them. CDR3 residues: CASSLGRSHSYEQYF. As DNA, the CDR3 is TGTGCCAGCAGCTTAGGCCGCAGTCACTCCTACGAGCAGTACTTC. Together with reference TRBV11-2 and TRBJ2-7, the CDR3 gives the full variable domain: EAGVAQSPRYKIIEKRQSVAFWCNPISGHATLYWYQQILGQGPKLLIQFQNNGVVDDSQLPKDRFSAERLKGVDSTLKIQPAKLEDSAVYLCASSLGRSHSYEQYFGPGTRLTVT.

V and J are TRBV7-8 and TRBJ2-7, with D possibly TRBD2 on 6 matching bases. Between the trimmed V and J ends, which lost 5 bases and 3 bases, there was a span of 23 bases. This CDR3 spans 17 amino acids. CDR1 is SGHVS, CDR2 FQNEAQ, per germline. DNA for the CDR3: TGTGCCAGCAGCCCCGTGGGAATTGGAGGGTCCGGCTACGAGCAGTACTTC. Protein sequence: CASSPVGIGGSGYEQYF.

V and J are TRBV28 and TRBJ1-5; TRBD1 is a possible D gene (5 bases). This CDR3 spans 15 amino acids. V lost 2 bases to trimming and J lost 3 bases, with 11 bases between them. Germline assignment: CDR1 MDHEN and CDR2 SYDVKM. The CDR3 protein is CASSLGAGYNQPQHF. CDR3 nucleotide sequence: TGTGCCAGCAGTTTAGGGGCCGGGTACAATCAGCCCCAGCATTTT.

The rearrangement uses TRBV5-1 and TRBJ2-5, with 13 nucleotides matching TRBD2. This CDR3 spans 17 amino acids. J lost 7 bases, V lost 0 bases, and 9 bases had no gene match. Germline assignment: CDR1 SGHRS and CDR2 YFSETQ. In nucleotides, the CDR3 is TGCGCCAGCAGCTTGGTCGGGACTAGCGGGGCCCCAGGGACCCAGTACTTC. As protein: CASSLVGTSGAPGTQYF. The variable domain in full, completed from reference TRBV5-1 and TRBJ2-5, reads KAGVTQTPRYLIKTRGQQVTLSCSPISGHRSVSWYQQTPGQGLQFLFEYFSETQRNKGNFPGRFSGRQFSNSRSEMNVSTLELGDSALYLCASSLVGTSGAPGTQYFGPGTRLLVL.

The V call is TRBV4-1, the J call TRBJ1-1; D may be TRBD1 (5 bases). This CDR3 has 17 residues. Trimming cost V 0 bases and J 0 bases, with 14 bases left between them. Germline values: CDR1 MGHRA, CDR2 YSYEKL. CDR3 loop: CASSQDIKGQLNTEAFF. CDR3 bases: TGCGCCAGCAGCCAAGATATAAAGGGGCAGTTGAACACTGAAGCTTTCTTT.

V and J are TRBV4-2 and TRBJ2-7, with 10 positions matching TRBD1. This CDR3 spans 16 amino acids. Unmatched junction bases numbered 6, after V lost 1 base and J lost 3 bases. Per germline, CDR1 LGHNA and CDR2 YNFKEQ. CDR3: CASSQGGQGYFYEQYF. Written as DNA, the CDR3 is TGTGCCAGCAGCCAAGGGGGACAGGGGTATTTCTACGAGCAGTACTTC.

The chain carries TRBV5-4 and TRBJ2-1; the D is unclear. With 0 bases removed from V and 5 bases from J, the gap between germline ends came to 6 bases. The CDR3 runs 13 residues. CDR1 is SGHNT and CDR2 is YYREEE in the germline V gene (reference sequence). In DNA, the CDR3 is TGTGCCAGCAGCTTGGACCAGAACAATGAGCAGTTCTTC. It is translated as CASSLDQNNEQFF.

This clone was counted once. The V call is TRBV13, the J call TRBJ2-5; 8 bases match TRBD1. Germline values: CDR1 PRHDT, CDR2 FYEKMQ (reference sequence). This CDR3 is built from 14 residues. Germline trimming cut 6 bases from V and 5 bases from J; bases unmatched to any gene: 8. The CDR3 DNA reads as TGTGCCAGCAGTTCGCCAGGGGGCGATGAGACCCAGTACTTC. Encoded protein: CASSSPGGDETQYF.

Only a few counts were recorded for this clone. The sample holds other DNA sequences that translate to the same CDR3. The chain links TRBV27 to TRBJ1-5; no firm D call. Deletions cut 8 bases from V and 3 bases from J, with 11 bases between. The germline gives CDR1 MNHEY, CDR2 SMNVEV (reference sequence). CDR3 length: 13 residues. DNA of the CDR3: TGTGCCAGCGGCGAGGTATTCAATCAGCCCCAGCATTTT. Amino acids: CASGEVFNQPQHF.

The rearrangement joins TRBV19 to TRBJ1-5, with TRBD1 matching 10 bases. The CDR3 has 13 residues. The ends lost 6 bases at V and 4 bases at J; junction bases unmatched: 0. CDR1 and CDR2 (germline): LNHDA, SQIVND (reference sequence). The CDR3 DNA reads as TGTGCCAGTAGGGACAGGGGGAATCAGCCCCAGCATTTT. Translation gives CASRDRGNQPQHF.

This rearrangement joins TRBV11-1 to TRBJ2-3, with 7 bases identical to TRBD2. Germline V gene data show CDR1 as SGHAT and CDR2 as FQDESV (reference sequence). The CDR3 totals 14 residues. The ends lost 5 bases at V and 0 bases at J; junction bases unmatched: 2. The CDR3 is CASSDSGSTDTQYF. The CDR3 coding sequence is TGTGCCAGCAGCGATAGCGGGAGCACAGATACGCAGTATTTT. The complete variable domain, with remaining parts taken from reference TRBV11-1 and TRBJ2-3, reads EAEVAQSPRYKITEKSQAVAFWCDPISGHATLYWYRQILGQGPELLVQFQDESVVDDSQLPKDRFSAERLKGVDSTLKIQPAELGDSAMYLCASSDSGSTDTQYFGPGTRLTVL.

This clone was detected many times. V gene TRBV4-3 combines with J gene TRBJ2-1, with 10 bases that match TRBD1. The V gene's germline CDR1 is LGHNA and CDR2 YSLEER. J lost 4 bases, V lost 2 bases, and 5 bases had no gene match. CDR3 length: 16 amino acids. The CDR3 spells CASSQLGTGDYNEQFF. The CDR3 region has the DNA TGCGCCAGCAGCCAACTCGGGACAGGGGATTACAATGAGCAGTTCTTC.

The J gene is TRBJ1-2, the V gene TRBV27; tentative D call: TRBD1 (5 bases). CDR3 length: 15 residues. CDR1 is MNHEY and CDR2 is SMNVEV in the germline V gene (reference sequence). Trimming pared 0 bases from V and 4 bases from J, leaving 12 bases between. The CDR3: CASSLSPQGTYGYTF. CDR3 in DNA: TGTGCCAGCAGTTTATCCCCCCAGGGCACCTATGGCTACACCTTC.

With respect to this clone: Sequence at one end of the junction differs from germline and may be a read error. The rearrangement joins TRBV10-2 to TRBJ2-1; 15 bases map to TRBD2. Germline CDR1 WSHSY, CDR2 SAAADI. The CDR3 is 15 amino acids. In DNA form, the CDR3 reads TGCGTCAGCAGCGACTGGACTAGCGGGAGGGATGAGCAGTTCTTC. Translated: CVSSDWTSGRDEQFF.

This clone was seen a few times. The CDR3 spells CAIIDSPNTEAFF. The CDR3 DNA reads TGTGCCATCATAGACTCCCCGAACACTGAAGCTTTCTTT. The V call is TRBV10-3, the J call TRBJ1-1; no reliable D call. The CDR3 covers 13 residues. The V gene's germline CDR1 is ENHRY and CDR2 SYGVKD. Trimming cost V 7 bases and J 1 base, with 10 bases left between them.

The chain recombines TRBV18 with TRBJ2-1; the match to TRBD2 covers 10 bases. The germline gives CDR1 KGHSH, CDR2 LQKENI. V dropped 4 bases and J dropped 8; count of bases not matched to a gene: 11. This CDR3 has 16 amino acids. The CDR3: CASSLQRLAGRDEQFF. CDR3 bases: TGTGCCAGCTCACTTCAAAGACTAGCGGGTAGAGATGAGCAGTTCTTC.

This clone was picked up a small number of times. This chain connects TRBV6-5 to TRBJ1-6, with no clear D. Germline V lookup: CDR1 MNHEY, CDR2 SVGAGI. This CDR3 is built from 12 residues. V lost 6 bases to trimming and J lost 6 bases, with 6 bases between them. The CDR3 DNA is TGTGCCAGCAGGAGGCCTAATTCACCCCTCCACTTT. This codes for CASRRPNSPLHF.

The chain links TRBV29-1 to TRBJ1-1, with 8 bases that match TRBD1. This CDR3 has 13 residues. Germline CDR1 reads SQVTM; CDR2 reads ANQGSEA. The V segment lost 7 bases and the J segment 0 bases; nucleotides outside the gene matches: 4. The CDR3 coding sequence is TGCAGCGCCGGACAGGGACTGAACACTGAAGCTTTCTTT. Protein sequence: CSAGQGLNTEAFF. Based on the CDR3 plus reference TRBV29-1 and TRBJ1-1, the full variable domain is SAVISQKPSRDICQRGTSLTIQCQVDSQVTMMFWYRQQPGQSLTLIATANQGSEATYESGFVIDKFPISRPNLTFSTLTVSNMSPEDSSIYLCSAGQGLNTEAFFGQGTRLTVV.

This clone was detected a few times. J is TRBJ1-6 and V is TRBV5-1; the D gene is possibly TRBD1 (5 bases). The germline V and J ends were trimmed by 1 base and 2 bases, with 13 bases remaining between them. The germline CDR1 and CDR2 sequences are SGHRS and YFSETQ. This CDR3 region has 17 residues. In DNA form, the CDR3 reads TGCGCCAGCAGCTTGCCGCCAGGGCGTCCCTATAATTCACCCCTCCACTTT. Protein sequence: CASSLPPGRPYNSPLHF.

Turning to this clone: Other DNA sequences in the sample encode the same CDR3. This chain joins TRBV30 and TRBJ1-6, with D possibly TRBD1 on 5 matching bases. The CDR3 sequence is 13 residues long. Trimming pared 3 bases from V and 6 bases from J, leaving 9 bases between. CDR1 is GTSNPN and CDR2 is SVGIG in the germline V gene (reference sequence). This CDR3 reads CAWRTGLNSPLHF. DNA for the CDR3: TGTGCCTGGAGAACAGGCCTTAATTCACCCCTCCACTTT.

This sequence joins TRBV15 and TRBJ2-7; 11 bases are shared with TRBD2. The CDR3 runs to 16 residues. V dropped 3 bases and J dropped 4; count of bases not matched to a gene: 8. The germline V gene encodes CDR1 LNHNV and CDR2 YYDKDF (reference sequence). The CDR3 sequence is CATSRQRGTSGYEQYF. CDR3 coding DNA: TGTGCCACCAGCAGGCAGCGGGGGACTAGCGGATACGAGCAGTACTTC.

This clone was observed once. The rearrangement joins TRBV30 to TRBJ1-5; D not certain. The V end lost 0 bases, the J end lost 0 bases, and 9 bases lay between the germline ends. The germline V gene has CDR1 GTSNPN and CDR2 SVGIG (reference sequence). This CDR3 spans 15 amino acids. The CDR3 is CAWSVGGFSNQPQHF. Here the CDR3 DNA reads TGTGCCTGGAGTGTAGGAGGCTTTAGCAATCAGCCCCAGCATTTT. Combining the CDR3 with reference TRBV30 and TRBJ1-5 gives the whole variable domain SQTIHQWPATLVQPVGSPLSLECTVEGTSNPNLYWYRQAAGRGLQLLFYSVGIGQISSEVPQNLSASRPQDRQFILSSKKLLLSDSGFYLCAWSVGGFSNQPQHFGDGTRLSIL.

In DNA form, the CDR3 reads TGTGCCAGCAGTTACGGGAGGACAGGGGGGACTGAAGCTTTCTTT. Translating gives CASSYGRTGGTEAFF. The chain is built from TRBV6-5 and TRBJ1-1, with TRBD1 matching 10 bases. Germline loops: CDR1 MNHEY, CDR2 SVGAGI. V shed 2 bases, J shed 5 bases, and the junction held 5 bases outside the gene matches. The CDR3 is 15 amino acids.

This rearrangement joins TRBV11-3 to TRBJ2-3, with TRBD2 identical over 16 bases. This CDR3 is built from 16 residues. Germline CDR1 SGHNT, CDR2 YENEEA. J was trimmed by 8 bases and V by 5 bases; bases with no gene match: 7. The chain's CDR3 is CASSPGTSGRVSTQYF. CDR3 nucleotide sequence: TGTGCCAGCAGCCCAGGGACTAGCGGGAGGGTTAGTACGCAGTATTTT.

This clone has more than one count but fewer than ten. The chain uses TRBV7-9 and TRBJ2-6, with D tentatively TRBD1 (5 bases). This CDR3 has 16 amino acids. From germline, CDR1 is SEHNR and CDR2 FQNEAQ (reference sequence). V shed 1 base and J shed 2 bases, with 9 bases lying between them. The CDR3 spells CASSLGQGAGANVLTF. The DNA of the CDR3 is TGTGCCAGCAGCTTAGGCCAGGGCGCTGGGGCCAACGTCCTGACTTTC.

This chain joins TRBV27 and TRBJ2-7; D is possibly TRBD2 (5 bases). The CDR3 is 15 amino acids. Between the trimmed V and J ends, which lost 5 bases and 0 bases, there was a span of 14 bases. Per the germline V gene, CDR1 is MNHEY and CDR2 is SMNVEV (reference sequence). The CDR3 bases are TGTGCCAGCAGTCCTCGGGCCCGGGGCTCCTACGAGCAGTACTTC. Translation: CASSPRARGSYEQYF.

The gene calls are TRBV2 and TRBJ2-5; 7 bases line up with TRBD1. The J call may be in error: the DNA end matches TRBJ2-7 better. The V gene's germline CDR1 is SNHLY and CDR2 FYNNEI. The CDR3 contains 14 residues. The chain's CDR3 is CASRLTGPTYEQYF. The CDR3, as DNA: TGTGCCAGCAGATTGACAGGGCCAACCTACGAGCAGTACTTC.

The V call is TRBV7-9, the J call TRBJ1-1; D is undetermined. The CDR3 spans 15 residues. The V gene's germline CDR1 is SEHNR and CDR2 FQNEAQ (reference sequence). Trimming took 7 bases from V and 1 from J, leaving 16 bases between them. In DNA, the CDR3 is TGTGCCAGCATCGGAGGCCCGAGGGAGAACACTGAAGCTTTCTTT. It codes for CASIGGPRENTEAFF.

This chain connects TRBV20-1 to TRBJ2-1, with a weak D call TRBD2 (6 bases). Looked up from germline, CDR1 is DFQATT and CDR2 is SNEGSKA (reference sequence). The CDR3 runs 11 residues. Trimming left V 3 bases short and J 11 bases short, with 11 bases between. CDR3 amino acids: CSASVGTQQFF. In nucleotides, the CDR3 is TGCAGTGCTAGCGTCGGGACTCAGCAGTTCTTC.

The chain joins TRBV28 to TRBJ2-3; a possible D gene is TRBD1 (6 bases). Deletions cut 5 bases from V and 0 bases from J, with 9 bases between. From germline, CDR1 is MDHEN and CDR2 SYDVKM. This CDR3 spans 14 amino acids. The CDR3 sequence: CASSGDTSTDTQYF. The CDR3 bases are TGTGCCAGCAGTGGGGACACAAGCACAGATACGCAGTATTTT.